This T cell receptor beta chain comes out of a study of identical twins. MiXCR, run by TCRdb on the 5' RACE reads, gives a single entry per CDR3 protein. The sample carries 700,000 to 950,000 distinct CDR3 sequences, approximately 13% recorded once. The V end was cut by 0 bases, the J end by 0 bases, with 10 bases between. From germline, CDR1 is LGHDT and CDR2 YNNKEL (reference sequence). The CDR3 length is 16 residues. This clonotype appeared a few times. The sample was also linked to a second study, of yellow fever vaccine responses in identical twins.

The sequencing sample was made of PBMCs. This clonotype was sampled from a woman between 18 and 30 years old in good health. This chain links TRBV3-1 with TRBJ2-3; D unclear. The CDR3 DNA reads as TGTGCCAGCAGCCAAGATCTAGGCACGAGCACAGATACGCAGTATTTT. This sequence encodes CASSQDLGTSTDTQYF.